This T cell receptor (beta chain) was retrieved from a study of blood T cell repertoires in COVID-19. Study at large: The analysed material was cDNA or gDNA that came from T cells, B-cell-depleted T cells, or PBMCs.

Original methodology: Counts of nucleated cells, estimated from reference gene primer amplification, were obtained. The repertoire was sequenced with immunoSEQ multiplex PCR; TCRdb's copy has only in-frame clones and lacks some. V and J calls plus clone size are reproduced from that table; the DNA served to infer D and trimming. The sample has under 75,000 clones; roughly 83% are singletons. Seattle patients were enrolled during active infection and followed longitudinally. The CDR3 has 14 amino acids. From germline, CDR1 is SGHRS and CDR2 YFSETQ. V gave up 0 bases and J gave up 5 bases, with 11 bases separating them.

The V gene is TRBV5-1, the J gene TRBJ1-2; D perhaps matches TRBD1 (6 bases). This TCR was sampled from a man aged 60 to 75 with COVID-19, enrolled during active disease. The source material was peripheral blood. This CDR3 reads CASSLDRARYGYTF. The CDR3 DNA reads TGCGCCAGCAGCTTGGACAGGGCCAGGTATGGCTACACCTTC.